Included here is one T cell receptor beta chain sequence, with context. This sample is drawn from a study of T cells expressing NK-cell markers. Looking at the study overall: Of eight sequenced donors, seven were HCMV-seropositive and one HCMV-seronegative.

From germline, CDR1 is SGHVS and CDR2 FNYEAQ. The CDR3 consists of 12 residues. Scientists made TCR beta cDNA using 5'RACE template switching with UMIs. From its re-call of the 5' RACE reads, TCRdb lists each CDR3 protein once, without DNA. The ten most abundant clones cover approximately 11% of a sample with some 390,000 distinct CDR3 sequences. This receptor was obtained from a woman in her forties or fifties in good health. The specimen was blood T cells: a sorted CD56 or NKG2C T cell subset, CD4+ or CD8+ T cells, or bulk PBMC T cells (not recorded which). The chain joins TRBV7-6 to TRBJ2-5. CDR3 protein: CASSLKQETQYF.